This entry features one T cell receptor beta chain sequence. The antigen remains unidentified. Adjacent lung lacking atypia came from at least 2 cm beyond the tumor margin. The data originate from a study of T cells in localized non-small cell lung cancer. Findings and limits, study-wide: Uninvolved adjacent lung showed higher T cell clonality than tumor. Within adjacent lung there appeared a median approximately 57 of the top 100 tumor clones.

Germline V lookup: CDR1 MNHGY, CDR2 SAAAGT. Trimming cost V 5 bases and J 3 bases, with 13 bases left between them. The CDR3 is 14 amino acids. Profiled with immunoSEQ multiplex PCR; TCRdb holds only in-frame clones, not every one. The sample records some 4,000 clones, approximately 30% being singletons. This receptor was identified in a woman between 40 and 69 years old with stage I lung adenocarcinoma. The V and J genes are TRBV6-8 and TRBJ1-1, with D maybe TRBD1 (6 bases). The specimen was normal lung tissue next to the tumor, collected before any cancer treatment. CDR3 region: CASSEPAGDTEAFF. In DNA, the CDR3 is TGTGCCAGCAGTGAGCCGGCAGGGGACACTGAAGCTTTCTTT.